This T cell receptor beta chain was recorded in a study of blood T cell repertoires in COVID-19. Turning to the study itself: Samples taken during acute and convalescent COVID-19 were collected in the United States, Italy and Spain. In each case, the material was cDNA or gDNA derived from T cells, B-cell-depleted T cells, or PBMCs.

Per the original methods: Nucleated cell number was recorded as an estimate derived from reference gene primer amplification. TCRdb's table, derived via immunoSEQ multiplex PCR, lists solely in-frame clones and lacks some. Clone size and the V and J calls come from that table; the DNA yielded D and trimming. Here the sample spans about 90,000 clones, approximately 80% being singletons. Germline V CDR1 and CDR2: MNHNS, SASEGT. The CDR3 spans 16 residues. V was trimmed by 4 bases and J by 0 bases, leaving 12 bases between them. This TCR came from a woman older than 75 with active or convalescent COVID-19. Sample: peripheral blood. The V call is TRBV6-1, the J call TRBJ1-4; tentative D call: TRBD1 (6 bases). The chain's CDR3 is CASSASGTPTNEKLFF. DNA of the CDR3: TGTGCCAGCAGTGCGTCCGGGACACCAACTAATGAAAAACTGTTTTTT.